This TCR beta chain is from a study of blood T cell repertoires in COVID-19. Only in-frame clones appear in the TCRdb table, and some are missing; sequencing was by immunoSEQ multiplex PCR. The sample consists of approximately 150,000 clones, roughly four fifths of them appearing once. Germline loops: CDR1 SGHNT, CDR2 YENEEA. V lost 4 bases to trimming and J lost 1 base, with 9 bases between them. CDR3 length: 14 residues. The chain joins TRBV11-3 to TRBJ2-3; D possibly corresponds to TRBD2 (7 bases). Material for sequencing was peripheral blood. This TCR was sampled from a human donor in a cohort sampled during active COVID-19. This CDR3 reads CASSYGGRTDTQYF. The CDR3 coding sequence is TGTGCCAGCAGCTACGGGGGGCGCACAGATACGCAGTATTTT.